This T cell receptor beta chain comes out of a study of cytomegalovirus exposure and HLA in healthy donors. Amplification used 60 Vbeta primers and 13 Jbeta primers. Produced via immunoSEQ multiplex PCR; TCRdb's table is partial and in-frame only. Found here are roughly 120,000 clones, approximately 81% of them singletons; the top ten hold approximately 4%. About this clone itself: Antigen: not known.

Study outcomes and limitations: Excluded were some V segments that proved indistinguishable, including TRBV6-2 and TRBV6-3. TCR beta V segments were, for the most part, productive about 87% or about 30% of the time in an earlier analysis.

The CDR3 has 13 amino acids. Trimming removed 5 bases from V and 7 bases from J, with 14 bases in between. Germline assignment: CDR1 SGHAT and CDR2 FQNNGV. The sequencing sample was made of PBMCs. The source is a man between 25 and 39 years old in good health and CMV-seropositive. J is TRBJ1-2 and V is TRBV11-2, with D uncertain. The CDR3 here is CASSPGLIGGYTF. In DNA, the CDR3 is TGTGCCAGCAGCCCCGGACTAATAGGTGGCTACACCTTC.